This T cell receptor (beta chain) stems from a study of early T cells in non-severe SARS-CoV-2 infection. Study background: Sequenced material consisted of bulk RNA (from unsorted whole blood), and chains were unpaired.

V lost 6 bases and J lost 4, with 5 bases in between. CDR3 length: 12 residues. Germline lookup yields CDR1 KGHDR and CDR2 SFDVKD. TCRdb reprocessed the 5' RACE reads via MiXCR and lists one record per CDR3 protein. The profile shows around 70,000 distinct CDR3 sequences, 12% of them singletons. This receptor was taken from an adult who was a healthcare worker with PCR-confirmed SARS-CoV-2 infection or an uninfected control (not recorded which). Sequencing was carried out using whole blood. J is TRBJ2-2 and V is TRBV24-1; D gene ambiguous. Here the CDR3 reads CATSRSTGELFF. The CDR3 DNA is TGTGCCACCAGTCGAAGCACCGGGGAGCTGTTTTTT.